Described below is a single TCR beta chain sequence and its context. Its antigen is currently unknown. The germline V gene encodes CDR1 MGHRA and CDR2 YSYEKL. The V gene lost 1 base and the J gene lost 4 bases, with 13 bases spanning the gap. CDR3 length: 15 residues. The entry originates in a study of T cell responses to AZD1222 COVID-19 vaccine. Whole-study results and caveats: Compared with day 0, the breadth and depth of the Spike-specific TCR repertoire rose significantly after two doses of AZD1222. Baseline seropositivity characterized only a handful of AZD1222 recipients. CD4 TCRs linked to vaccination spanned spike, dominating at 160-218 and 743-854.

Data came from immunoSEQ multiplex PCR; TCRdb stores just in-frame clones and leaves some out. Altogether about 85,000 clones are present, almost 90% being singletons, with the ten largest covering around 10%. This TCR was sampled from an adult in good health. This chain joins TRBV4-1 and TRBJ1-2; D is uncertain. Sequenced material: peripheral blood, taken on day 0 of MenACWY control vaccination. The CDR3 is CASSQGARTSYGYTF. DNA of the CDR3: TGCGCCAGCAGCCAAGGAGCCAGGACTTCCTATGGCTACACCTTC.